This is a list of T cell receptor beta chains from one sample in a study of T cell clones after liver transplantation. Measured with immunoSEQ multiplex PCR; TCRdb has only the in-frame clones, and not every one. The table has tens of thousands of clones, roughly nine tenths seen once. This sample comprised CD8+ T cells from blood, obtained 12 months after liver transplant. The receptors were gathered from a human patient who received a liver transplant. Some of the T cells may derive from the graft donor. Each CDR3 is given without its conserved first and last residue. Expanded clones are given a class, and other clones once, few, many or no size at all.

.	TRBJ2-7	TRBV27	ASTEGLLYPEQY
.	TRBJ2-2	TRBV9	ASSGLGVTWNGELF
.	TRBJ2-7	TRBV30	AWSSNERSYEQY
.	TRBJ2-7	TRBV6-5	ASSYSPSGIGEQY
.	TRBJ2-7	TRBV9	ASSRAPGLAYEQY
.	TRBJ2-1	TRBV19	ASSMDNEQF
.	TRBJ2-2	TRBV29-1	SVERPTGLNTGELF
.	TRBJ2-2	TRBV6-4	ASIRTSGSNSYTGELF
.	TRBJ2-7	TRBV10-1	ASSVTGSHEQY
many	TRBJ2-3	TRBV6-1	ASSLLTGGDTQY
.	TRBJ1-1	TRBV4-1	ASSHLGKPEAF
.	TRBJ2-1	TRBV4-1	ASSRPTSGGYNEQF
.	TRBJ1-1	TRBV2	ASSEGTGGVYTEAF
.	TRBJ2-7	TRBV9	ASSVGGGQGYEQY
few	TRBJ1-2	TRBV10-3	ATDPGSANYGYT
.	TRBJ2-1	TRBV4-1	ASSQLGSDEQF
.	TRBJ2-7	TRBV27	ASRSGFGTDPSYEQY
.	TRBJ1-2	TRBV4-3	ASSPTGTTPLFYGYT
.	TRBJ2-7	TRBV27	ASSLLVGPRGYEQY
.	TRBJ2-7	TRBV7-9	ASSPGPNYEQY
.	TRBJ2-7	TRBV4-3	ASSQDAGLTYEQY
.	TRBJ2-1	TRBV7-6	ASSPAASGGQAYEQF
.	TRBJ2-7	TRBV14	ASSRPRGTHPYEQY
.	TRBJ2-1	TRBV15	ATSTRDLEYNEQF
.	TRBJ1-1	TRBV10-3	AINPGMNTEAF
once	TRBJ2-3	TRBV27	ASSFLAGVPDTQY
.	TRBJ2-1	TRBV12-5	ASGLDGSGEQF
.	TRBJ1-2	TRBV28	ASSLPLGGYT
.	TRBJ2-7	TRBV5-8	ASSLYRDSYEQY
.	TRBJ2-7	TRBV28	ASMRTGTSYEQY
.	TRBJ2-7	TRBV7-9	ASSSRTGNVYEQY
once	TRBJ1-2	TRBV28	ASRGGNYGYT
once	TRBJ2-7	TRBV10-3	AISDGGLSGEQY
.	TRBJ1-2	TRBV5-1	ASSLEGYGYT
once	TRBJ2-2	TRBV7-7	ASSASGKVAGELF
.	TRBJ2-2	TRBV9	ASSTTNPWVPVTGELF
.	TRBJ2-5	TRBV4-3	ASSSLRTGQETQY